The 2 T cell receptor beta chains listed next were all sequenced from one sample in a study of shared clonotypes between healthy human individuals (TCRdb year 2020). To prepare the library, the immunoSEQ multiplex PCR assay was applied. TCRdb limited this immuneACCESS table to in-frame rearrangements with V and J called. A share of clones is missing; checked studies link under half to unresolved V genes, and the rest is unexplained. This sample lists 2 million to 3 million clones; over 85% were detected once. The top ten hold 0.36% of the sample. The sequenced sample was naive CD4+ T cells from PBMCs. In the paper's terms, the cell subset or site label means: CD45RA+ positively selected. Receptor source: a man younger than 35 in good health. Some clones in this sample may be carry-over from other donors' samples.

The rearrangement joins TRBV14 to TRBJ2-3, with D perhaps matching TRBD1 or TRBD2 (5 bases each). Trimming pared 0 bases from V and 4 bases from J, leaving 11 bases between. This CDR3 contains 15 residues. CDR1 SGHDN and CDR2 FVKESK come from the germline V gene. CDR3 residues: CASSQELGVPDTQYF. Here the CDR3 DNA reads TGTGCCAGCAGCCAAGAATTGGGGGTCCCAGATACGCAGTATTTT.

This sequence joins TRBV7-9 and TRBJ1-1, with 9 bases that match TRBD1. Germline V gene data show CDR1 as SEHNR and CDR2 as FQNEAQ (reference sequence). V trimming: 5 bases; J trimming: 8 bases; junction bases outside the gene matches: 6. The CDR3 sequence is 13 residues long. CDR3 nucleotides: TGTGCCAGCAGCCCCCGACAGGGGGGCGAAGCTTTCTTT. Translated: CASSPRQGGEAFF.